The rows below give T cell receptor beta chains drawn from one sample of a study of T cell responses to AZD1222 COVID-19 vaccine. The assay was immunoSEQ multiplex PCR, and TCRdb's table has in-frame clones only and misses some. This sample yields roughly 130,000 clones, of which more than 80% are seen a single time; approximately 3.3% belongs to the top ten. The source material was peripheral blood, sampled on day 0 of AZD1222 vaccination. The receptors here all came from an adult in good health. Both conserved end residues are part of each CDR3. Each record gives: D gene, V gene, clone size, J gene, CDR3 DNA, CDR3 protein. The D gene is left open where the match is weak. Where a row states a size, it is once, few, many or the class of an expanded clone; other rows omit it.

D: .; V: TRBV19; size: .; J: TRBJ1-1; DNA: TGTGCCAGTATTTCACTCATCCGGGACACTGAAGCTTTCTTT; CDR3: CASISLIRDTEAFF
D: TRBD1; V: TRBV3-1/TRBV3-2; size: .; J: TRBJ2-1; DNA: TGTGCCAGCAGCCGCAAAGACAGGGTTCTGGATGAGCAGTTCTTC; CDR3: CASSRKDRVLDEQFF
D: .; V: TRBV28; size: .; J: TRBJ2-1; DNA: TGTGCCAGCAGTTTGACCCCTTACAATGAGCAGTTCTTC; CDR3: CASSLTPYNEQFF
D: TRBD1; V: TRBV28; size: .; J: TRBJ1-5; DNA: TGTGCCAGCAGTTTAAGGGGGCCAGGAACTCAGCCCCAGCATTTT; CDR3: CASSLRGPGTQPQHF
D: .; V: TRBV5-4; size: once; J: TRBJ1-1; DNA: TGTGCCAGCAGCTTCTTTGGGGGTCGGACTGAAGCTTTCTTT; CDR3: CASSFFGGRTEAFF
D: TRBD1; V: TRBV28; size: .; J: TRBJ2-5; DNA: TGTGCCAGCAGTTCCACCCGCCGGGACAGCCCGCGAGGGGCCCAGTACTTC; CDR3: CASSSTRRDSPRGAQYF
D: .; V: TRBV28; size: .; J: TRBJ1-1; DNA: TGTGCCAGCAGCCCATTTCGACAGGCCTTCTTT; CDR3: CASSPFRQAFF
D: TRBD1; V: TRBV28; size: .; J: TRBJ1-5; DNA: TGTGCCAGCAGTCCTCGACAGGGCCTTAGCAATCAGCCCCAGCATTTT; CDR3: CASSPRQGLSNQPQHF
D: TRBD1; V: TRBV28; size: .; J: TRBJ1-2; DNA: TGTGCCAGCAGTTTAGCCCGACAGGGAGGTGGGCCCGGCTACACCTTC; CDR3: CASSLARQGGGPGYTF
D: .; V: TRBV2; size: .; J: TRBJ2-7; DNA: TGTGCCAGCAGTGAAGGGTTGGGAAACGAGCAGTACTTC; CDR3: CASSEGLGNEQYF
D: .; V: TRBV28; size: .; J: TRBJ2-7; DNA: TGTGCCAGCAGTTTCGCCGTCACAGGGGAGGGCTACGAGCAGTACTTC; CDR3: CASSFAVTGEGYEQYF
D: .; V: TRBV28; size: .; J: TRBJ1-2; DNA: TGTGCCAGCAGTTTAACCGCGACCTATGGCTACACCTTC; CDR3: CASSLTATYGYTF